The clone carrying this T cell receptor beta chain was seen a few times. This entry is derived from a study of blood T cell repertoires in COVID-19. Across the whole study: COVID-19 samples from acute and convalescent phases originated in the United States, Italy and Spain. T cells, B-cell-depleted T cells, or PBMCs supplied cDNA or gDNA.

V shed 4 bases and J 9 bases; nucleotides not matched to a gene: 12. The CDR3 extends over 15 amino acids. Germline CDR1 and CDR2: SGHRS and YFSETQ. In the study's own analysis: Scientists estimated how many nucleated cells there were by amplifying reference gene primers. Measured with immunoSEQ multiplex PCR; TCRdb has only the in-frame clones, and not every one. That table is the source of V, J and clone size, and D and trimming were worked out from the DNA. The sample has roughly 53,000 clones, roughly 90% seen once; the top ten hold roughly 2.7%. The source material was peripheral blood. V usage is TRBV5-1 and J usage is TRBJ2-5; 10 nucleotides match TRBD1. This TCR came from an elderly man with acute or convalescent COVID-19. This CDR3 is CASSLEEGQGISQYF. CDR3 sequence (DNA): TGCGCCAGCAGCCTTGAGGAGGGACAGGGGATTTCCCAGTACTTC.